The clone carrying this T cell receptor (beta chain) occurred many times. The antigen is not known. This record comes from a study of molecular identifiers for immune sequencing clone quantification. Study-level information: Five portions were made in replicates from RNA of around 20,000 or 100,000 naive CD8 cells, and four underwent sequencing. Overall study findings and caveats: Spiked Jurkat TCR RNA equal to one cell could reportedly be picked out among 1 million or so naive cells.

Every naive CD8 library was made from between roughly 18,000 and 1,100,000 sorted cells with 10%, 30% or 50% RNA. Sorting defined naive CD8 T cells as CD8+CD4-CCR7+CD45RA+. Germline CDR1 reads LGHNA; CDR2 reads YNFKEQ. The CDR3 extends over 20 amino acids. V was cut by 1 base and J by 0 bases, with 22 bases left in between. A single record per CDR3 protein comes from TCRdb applying MiXCR to the PCR reads. Among about 640,000 distinct CDR3 sequences listed, nearly 20% were seen once. J is TRBJ1-5 and V is TRBV4-2; a weak D match, TRBD1 (5 bases). Sequenced material: naive CD8+ T cells from blood, with Jurkat cell RNA spiked in. Subset of the sample: FACS-sorted CD8+CD4-CCR7+CD45RA+ naive T cells. The receptor comes from a human donor in good health. Some libraries in this study had Jurkat cell RNA spiked in. For the CDR3, the DNA is TGTGCCAGCAGCCAAGGGGTCATCGGGACTCTCGTCAATAGCAATCAGCCCCAGCATTTT. Translation gives CASSQGVIGTLVNSNQPQHF.